This T cell receptor beta chain is drawn from a study of control samples from healthy donors and cancer patients. V was pared by 5 bases and J by 5 bases, with 10 bases between. There are 13 residues in the CDR3. Germline CDR1 reads SGHAT; CDR2 reads FQNNGV. Using immunoSEQ multiplex PCR, the repertoire was profiled, and TCRdb retains in-frame clones only, with some absent. The sample holds 20,000 to 25,000 clones, approximately 80% seen once. The J gene is TRBJ2-1, the V gene TRBV11-2; a weak D match, TRBD1 (6 bases). Sequenced sample: PBMCs. The TCR originated in a man aged 55 to 70 with head and neck cancer. In nucleotides, the CDR3 is TGTGCCAGCAGCCAGGGACACAACAATGAGCAGTTCTTC. This codes for CASSQGHNNEQFF.